This T cell receptor (beta chain) originates from a study of blood T cell repertoires in COVID-19. Turning to the study itself: COVID-19 samples from acute and convalescent phases originated in the United States, Italy and Spain.

CDR3 length: 16 amino acids. Germline V gives CDR1 SGHRS, CDR2 YFSETQ. After removal of 4 bases from V and 5 bases from J, the junction contained 13 bases not matched to a gene. Only in-frame clones appear in the TCRdb table, and some are missing; sequencing was by immunoSEQ multiplex PCR. The data hold more than 110,000 clones, with almost 85% observed a single time. The material sequenced was PBMCs or T cells enriched from blood (not recorded which). The V gene is TRBV5-1, the J gene TRBJ2-7; TRBD1 matches 9 bases. The source of this sequence is a man between 35 and 55 years old with acute COVID-19. The CDR3 DNA reads TGCGCCAGCAGCGTTGGTCCCGGGACAGGGCTCGACGAGCAGTACTTC. Its protein product is CASSVGPGTGLDEQYF.